One sample yielded the 24 T cell receptor beta chains listed below, sequenced in a study of CD8 T cells in Susac syndrome. Random hexamers were used to reverse transcribe the RNA input (roughly 0.5 to 1 ug). TCRdb passed the immunoSEQ multiplex PCR reads through MiXCR, listing each CDR3 protein once. The table has under 250,000 distinct CDR3 sequences, about 94% seen once; the top ten hold about 0.14%. Sequencing input: CD4+ T cells from PBMCs. The source of these receptors is a human donor with Susac syndrome.

The J gene is TRBJ2-2, the V gene TRBV3-1, with 10 bases aligning to TRBD2. CDR1 is LGHDT, CDR2 YNNKEL, per germline (reference sequence). Losses at the gene ends were 6 bases for V and 5 bases for J; bases not matched to a gene: 0. This CDR3 spans 13 amino acids. In DNA form, the CDR3 reads TGTGCCAGCAGGACTAGCGGGACCGGGGAGCTGTTTTTT. Translation: CASRTSGTGELFF.

The rearrangement joins TRBV4-2 to TRBJ1-5; D may be TRBD1 (6 bases). Trimming stripped 6 bases from V and 0 bases from J, with 12 bases between. The V gene's germline CDR1 is LGHNA and CDR2 YNFKEQ. CDR3 length: 15 amino acids. The CDR3 DNA follows: TGTGCCAGCAGTCCGGACAGCGATAGCAATCAGCCCCAGCATTTT. Translating it yields CASSPDSDSNQPQHF.

The CDR3 loop reads CAWSVQAGYTGELFF. The CDR3, as DNA: TGTGCCTGGAGTGTACAGGCGGGGTACACCGGGGAGCTGTTTTTT. The chain joins TRBV30 to TRBJ2-2; weak D call: TRBD2 (6 bases). The CDR3 is 15 residues long. Germline V CDR1 and CDR2: GTSNPN, SVGIG (reference sequence). With 0 bases removed from V and 3 bases from J, the gap between germline ends came to 11 bases.

The CDR3 DNA sequence: TGTGCCAGCAGACGACAGGGGGGCCCGGGCGGGGAGCTGTTTTTT. It yields the protein CASRRQGGPGGELFF. The chain employs TRBV6-1 and TRBJ2-2; 9 bases agree with TRBD1. With 6 bases clipped from V and 7 bases from J, the junction kept 9 bases outside the gene matches. There are 15 residues in the CDR3. Germline-derived CDR1 and CDR2 are MNHNS and SASEGT.

The rearrangement uses TRBV4-1 and TRBJ2-3; 7 bases are shared with TRBD2. V gave up 0 bases and J gave up 2 bases; unmatched junction bases: 5. Germline V gene data show CDR1 as MGHRA and CDR2 as YSYEKL. CDR3 size: 16 residues. As DNA, the CDR3 is TGCGCCAGCAGCCAAGAGGGGGGGGAGCTCACAGATACGCAGTATTTT. Protein sequence: CASSQEGGELTDTQYF.

The rearrangement links TRBV28 to TRBJ1-2; D is uncertain. The CDR3 loop spans 14 amino acids. The V gene's germline CDR1 is MDHEN and CDR2 SYDVKM. Between the trimmed V and J ends, which lost 7 bases and 2 bases, there was a span of 14 bases. Written as DNA, the CDR3 is TGTGCCAGCATCCCGGCCCCGGTCAACTATGGCTACACCTTC. Protein: CASIPAPVNYGYTF.

The V gene is TRBV25-1, the J gene TRBJ2-7; D not resolved. Germline V gives CDR1 MGHDK, CDR2 SYGVNS. The germline V and J ends were trimmed by 8 bases and 4 bases, with 6 bases remaining between them. This CDR3 is built from 10 residues. The CDR3 nucleotides are TGTGCCAGCGGTAATTACGAGCAGTACTTC. Residues: CASGNYEQYF.

The rearrangement uses TRBV12-3 or TRBV12-4 and TRBJ1-2; D not resolved. This CDR3 spans 13 amino acids. The V end was cut by 5 bases, the J end by 4 bases, with 11 bases between. This chain's CDR3 is CASSGPSRYGYTF. CDR3 nucleotide sequence: TGTGCCAGCAGTGGACCTTCTCGCTATGGCTACACCTTC.

This clonotype was found once. CDR3 in DNA: TGCAGCTCCCGGGGGGGACTGCCTGGCACTGAAGCTTTCTTT. Translating gives CSSRGGLPGTEAFF. The chain combines TRBV29-1 with TRBJ1-1; maybe TRBD1 (5 bases). Germline CDR1 reads SQVTM; CDR2 reads ANQGSEA. This CDR3 is built from 14 residues. Trimming took 8 bases from V and 4 from J, leaving 20 bases between them.

The V and J genes are TRBV14 and TRBJ2-2; 8 bases agree with TRBD1. Germline V CDR1 and CDR2: SGHDN, FVKESK. The CDR3 sequence is 18 residues long. Trimming cost V 4 bases and J 4 bases; bases outside gene matches: 14. CDR3 DNA sequence: TGTGCCAGCAGCCCAACAGCCCTGACAGGGGAAGCCACCGGGGAGCTGTTTTTT. Its protein product is CASSPTALTGEATGELFF.

The CDR3 reads CSAPGQGSYNSPLHF. CDR3 bases: TGCAGTGCTCCGGGACAGGGATCCTATAATTCACCCCTCCACTTT. The genes are TRBV20-1 and TRBJ1-6, with TRBD1 matching 9 bases. CDR1 is DFQATT and CDR2 is SNEGSKA in the germline V gene (reference sequence). Trimming cost V 5 bases and J 1 base; bases outside gene matches: 3. This CDR3 has 15 amino acids.

The V call is TRBV4-2, the J call TRBJ1-5; D call uncertain. Germline loops: CDR1 LGHNA, CDR2 YNFKEQ. V shed 0 bases and J shed 5 bases, with 11 bases lying between them. This CDR3 has 15 amino acids. CDR3 residues: CASSQDWTEDQPQHF. CDR3 bases: TGTGCCAGCAGCCAAGATTGGACGGAAGATCAGCCCCAGCATTTT.

The table lists this clonotype with a count of one. The rearrangement uses TRBV5-4 and TRBJ2-1; tentatively, D is TRBD2 (7 bases). CDR3 length: 15 amino acids. Germline CDR1 reads SGHNT; CDR2 reads YYREEE (reference sequence). V lost 7 bases, J lost 1 base, and 15 bases lay in between. CDR3: CASSSAGASYNEQFF. CDR3 coding DNA: TGTGCCAGCTCCTCGGCGGGGGCGTCCTACAATGAGCAGTTCTTC.

V and J are TRBV6-2 or TRBV6-3 and TRBJ2-3; D gene unclear. Trimming took 4 bases from V and 4 from J, leaving 12 bases between them. Germline V gives CDR1 MNHEY, CDR2 SVGEGT. The CDR3 consists of 14 residues. The CDR3 DNA reads as TGTGCCAGCAGTTCACCCCGGGCGCCAGATACGCAGTATTTT. It is translated as CASSSPRAPDTQYF.

The chain combines TRBV6-5 with TRBJ1-1; 8 bases match TRBD1. CDR3 length equals 15 residues. V lost 9 bases and J lost 4; bases outside the gene matches: 13. Germline CDR1 MNHEY, CDR2 SVGAGI. The CDR3 here is CASKGGRGQGTEAFF. In nucleotides, the CDR3 is TGTGCCAGTAAGGGGGGCAGGGGGCAAGGCACTGAAGCTTTCTTT.

The chain uses TRBV5-1 and TRBJ2-1, with TRBD1 identical over 8 bases. CDR1 is SGHRS, CDR2 YFSETQ, per germline. This CDR3 region has 14 residues. The J segment lost 5 bases and the V segment lost 4 bases, leaving 5 bases of the junction unmatched. In nucleotides, the CDR3 is TGCGCCAGCAGCGATCGGACAGGGCACAATGAGCAGTTCTTC. Amino acids: CASSDRTGHNEQFF.

V gene TRBV4-3 combines with J gene TRBJ2-1; D unclear. V shed 0 bases and J shed 8 bases, with 5 bases lying between them. This CDR3 spans 12 amino acids. Germline loops: CDR1 LGHNA, CDR2 YSLEER. The CDR3 nucleotides are TGCGCCAGCAGCCAAGAAAGTGATGAGCAGTTCTTC. Translating gives CASSQESDEQFF.

This chain joins TRBV12-3 or TRBV12-4 and TRBJ1-6, with 7 bases matching TRBD1. The CDR3 is made up of 12 amino acids. V dropped 7 bases and J dropped 9; count of bases not matched to a gene: 3. CDR3 DNA: TGTGCCAGCAAGGACAGGCTTTCACCCCTCCACTTT. Residues: CASKDRLSPLHF.

CDR3 nucleotide sequence: TGTGCCAGCAGCTTGGGACTGGAGGCAGACCAAGAGACCCAGTACTTC. Translating it yields CASSLGLEADQETQYF. The rearrangement joins TRBV5-4 to TRBJ2-5; weak D call: TRBD2 (5 bases). V shed 0 bases and J shed 0 bases, with 12 bases lying between them. Looked up from germline, CDR1 is SGHNT and CDR2 is YYREEE (reference sequence). This CDR3 has 16 residues.

The chain couples TRBV6-2 or TRBV6-3 to TRBJ2-3; either TRBD1 or TRBD2 may supply D (5 bases each). The V and J ends lost 10 bases and 2 bases respectively, with 19 bases between them. This CDR3 has 15 amino acids. CDR1 MNHEY and CDR2 SVGEGT come from the germline V gene. This CDR3 reads CATGGPPNHTDTQYF. CDR3 bases: TGTGCCACTGGGGGTCCACCCAATCACACAGATACGCAGTATTTT.

In this sample, this clonotype turned up once. The junction shows a germline mismatch at one end, possibly a read error. The chain is built from TRBV7-7 and TRBJ2-1, with 9 positions matching TRBD2. This CDR3 is built from 16 residues. CDR1 is SSHAT and CDR2 is FNYEAQ in the germline V gene (reference sequence). CDR3 residues: CASSYSSGGSYNEQFF. The DNA of the CDR3 is TGTGCTAGCAGCTATTCGAGCGGGGGGTCCTACAATGAGCAGTTCTTC. The full variable domain, in which reference TRBV7-7 and TRBJ2-1 provide the parts outside the CDR3, is GAGVSQSPRYKVTKRGQDVTLRCDPISSHATLYWYQQALGQGPEFLTYFNYEAQPDKSGLPSDRFSAERPEGSISTLTIQRTEQRDSAMYRCASSYSSGGSYNEQFFGPGTRLTVL.

The chain employs TRBV5-1 and TRBJ2-5; the D is unclear. CDR3 length equals 14 residues. V was clipped by 0 bases and J by 4 bases, with 10 bases between them. The V gene's germline CDR1 is SGHRS and CDR2 YFSETQ. The CDR3 protein is CASSLAGSGETQYF. CDR3 nucleotides: TGCGCCAGCAGCTTGGCCGGCAGTGGAGAGACCCAGTACTTC.

Concerning this clonotype itself: One junction end disagrees with the germline gene, perhaps due to a read error. The rearrangement links TRBV4-3 to TRBJ2-2; maybe TRBD2 (6 bases). The CDR3 spans 16 residues. Looked up from germline, CDR1 is LGHNA and CDR2 is YSLEER. The CDR3 protein is CASSPSGLANTGELFF. DNA of the CDR3: TGCGCCAGCAGCCCGAGTGGCCTAGCGAATACCGGGGAGCTGTTTTTT.

V is TRBV18 and J is TRBJ1-2, with a tentative D call TRBD1 (6 bases). Deletions cut 3 bases from V and 6 bases from J, with 11 bases between. The germline gives CDR1 KGHSH, CDR2 LQKENI. CDR3 length equals 13 residues. In DNA form, the CDR3 reads TGTGCCAGCTCACCGAGGACAGAGGATGGCTACACCTTC. The encoded protein is CASSPRTEDGYTF.